What follows are 25 T cell receptor beta chains derived from one specimen sequenced in a study of Graves' ophthalmopathy and Graves' hyperthyroidism. RNA transcripts served as template for amplifying TCR beta CDR3 sequences. RT-PCR in the first round used HTBI primers; a second-round multiplex PCR followed. In TCRdb, the multiplex PCR reads were re-called with MiXCR into one record per CDR3 protein. This table holds around 590,000 distinct CDR3 sequences, just under 40% found once. Sequenced material: peripheral blood or thyroid tissue (not recorded which). Receptors originate from an adult man with Graves' hyperthyroidism.

This clonotype was seen ten or more times. This CDR3 reads CSAADYGTLNEKLFF. The DNA for the CDR3 is TGCAGTGCAGCCGACTACGGGACTCTTAATGAAAAACTGTTTTTT. This chain links TRBV20-1 with TRBJ1-4; TRBD1 is a possible D gene (5 bases). Trimming left V 6 bases short and J 4 bases short, with 18 bases between. CDR3 length equals 15 residues. In germline, CDR1 is DFQATT, CDR2 SNEGSKA (reference sequence).

The table lists this clonotype with many counts. The chain combines TRBV7-6 with TRBJ2-7; TRBD2 aligns across 7 bases. Germline CDR1 is SGHVS and CDR2 is FNYEAQ. Germline trimming cut 3 bases from V and 2 bases from J; bases unmatched to any gene: 4. The CDR3 sequence is 14 residues long. CDR3 sequence: CASSLGGSPYEQYF. CDR3 nucleotide sequence: TGTGCCAGCAGCTTGGGCGGGAGCCCCTACGAGCAGTACTTC.

V and J are TRBV20-1 and TRBJ1-5; weak D call: TRBD1 (5 bases). V shed 0 bases and J shed 4 bases, with 10 bases lying between them. Germline assignment: CDR1 DFQATT and CDR2 SNEGSKA (reference sequence). The CDR3 extends over 14 amino acids. CDR3 residues: CSARETAYNQPQHF. CDR3 coding DNA: TGCAGTGCTAGAGAGACAGCTTATAATCAGCCCCAGCATTTT.

The J gene is TRBJ1-2, the V gene TRBV20-1, with 8 positions matching TRBD1. The CDR3 spans 12 residues. Trimming took 6 bases from V and 8 from J; bases not matched to a gene: 8. Germline-derived CDR1 and CDR2 are DFQATT and SNEGSKA (reference sequence). CDR3 protein: CSAYRTGGGYTF. DNA for the CDR3: TGCAGTGCCTACCGTACAGGGGGGGGCTACACCTTC.

This clonotype was detected many times. The chain employs TRBV20-1 and TRBJ1-1; D remains unclear. This CDR3 comprises 11 residues. Per the germline V gene, CDR1 is DFQATT and CDR2 is SNEGSKA (reference sequence). The V end was cut by 7 bases, the J end by 1 base, with 7 bases between. CDR3 nucleotides: TGCAGTGGACTGGAGAACACTGAAGCTTTCTTT. It codes for CSGLENTEAFF.

On this clonotype: A much more abundant neighbour one base away suggests this may be a read error. This rearrangement joins TRBV10-1 to TRBJ1-1; D is unclear. The CDR3 extends over 13 amino acids. From germline, CDR1 is WNHNN and CDR2 SYGVQD (reference sequence). The V gene lost 0 bases and the J gene lost 1 base, with 3 bases spanning the gap. CDR3 sequence reads: CASSESRNTEAFF. Here the CDR3 DNA reads TGCGCCAGCAGTGAGTCGCGGAACACTGAAGCTTTCTTT.

This chain uses TRBV12-3 or TRBV12-4 with TRBJ2-6, with D possibly TRBD2 on 7 matching bases. V lost 7 bases and J 0 bases, leaving 13 bases between the germline ends. The CDR3 is made up of 16 amino acids. The CDR3 bases are TGTGCCAGCAAGCGGGACACCTACTCTGGGGCCAACGTCCTGACTTTC. Its translation is CASKRDTYSGANVLTF.

On this clonotype: A junction boundary mismatches the germline segment, possibly from a read error. The chain carries TRBV10-3 and TRBJ1-4, with D maybe TRBD1 (5 bases). The CDR3 contains 12 residues. Germline lookup yields CDR1 ENHRY and CDR2 SYGVKD. Here the CDR3 DNA reads TGTGCCACCAGTGATGGGACTGAAAAACAGTTTTTT. It translates to CATSDGTEKQFF.

This clonotype was observed many times. This chain links TRBV6-5 with TRBJ2-7; tentative D call: TRBD1 (5 bases). The CDR3 sequence is 11 residues long. V was clipped by 4 bases and J by 7 bases, with 8 bases between them. CDR1 and CDR2 (germline): MNHEY, SVGAGI. DNA for the CDR3: TGTGCCAGCAGTTCGCACAGGGAGCAGTACTTC. Protein: CASSSHREQYF.

Details on this clonotype: A read error may be the cause here, since a much bigger clone is one base away. The CDR3 region is CASTFLPYEQYF. Here the CDR3 DNA reads TGTGCCAGCACCTTTCTTCCCTACGAGCAGTACTTC. This rearrangement joins TRBV2 to TRBJ2-7; D ambiguous. This CDR3 comprises 12 residues. The V end was cut by 7 bases, the J end by 2 bases, with 9 bases between. Germline CDR1 reads SNHLY; CDR2 reads FYNNEI. The full variable domain, completed using reference TRBV2 and TRBJ2-7, is EPEVTQTPSHQVTQMGQEVILRCVPISNHLYFYWYRQILGQKVEFLVSFYNNEISEKSEIFDDQFSVERPDGSNFTLKIRSTKLEDSAMYFCASTFLPYEQYFGPGTRLTVT.

The V gene is TRBV7-9, the J gene TRBJ1-1, with D perhaps TRBD1 (5 bases). The V end was cut by 1 base, the J end by 3 bases, with 9 bases between. This CDR3 is built from 14 residues. From germline, CDR1 is SEHNR and CDR2 FQNEAQ (reference sequence). The CDR3 DNA reads TGTGCCAGCAGCTTAGATGGCAGGGACACTGAAGCTTTCTTT. As protein: CASSLDGRDTEAFF.

This clonotype was counted a few times. The chain links TRBV13 to TRBJ2-3; weak D call: TRBD2 (6 bases). Trimming left V 5 bases short and J 6 bases short, with 18 bases between. The CDR3 has 15 residues. Germline CDR1 PRHDT, CDR2 FYEKMQ (reference sequence). In nucleotides, the CDR3 is TGTGCCAGCAGCCCAAAGTGGGGGGAGCTTGATACGCAGTATTTT. It translates to CASSPKWGELDTQYF.

This chain connects TRBV2 to TRBJ2-5; D is possibly TRBD2 (6 bases). This CDR3 is built from 10 residues. Trimming took 8 bases from V and 6 from J, leaving 7 bases between them. Germline-derived CDR1 and CDR2 are SNHLY and FYNNEI. This CDR3 is CASGGKTQYF. The CDR3 DNA reads as TGTGCCAGCGGGGGGAAGACCCAGTACTTC.

This clonotype was seen a handful of times. V gene TRBV19 combines with J gene TRBJ2-2; D not certain. This CDR3 spans 14 amino acids. The germline V gene has CDR1 LNHDA and CDR2 SQIVND (reference sequence). V lost 4 bases, J lost 1 base, and 7 bases lay in between. Here the CDR3 reads CASSSIGNTGELFF. The CDR3 DNA reads TGTGCCAGTAGTAGTATCGGGAACACCGGGGAGCTGTTTTTT.

In this sample, this clonotype turned up many times. The chain employs TRBV5-6 and TRBJ2-5; D remains unclear. This CDR3 is built from 14 residues. V was pared by 0 bases and J by 5 bases, with 11 bases between. CDR1 and CDR2 (germline): SGHDT, YYEEEE. Written as DNA, the CDR3 is TGTGCCAGCAGCTTGGTCGATGCTCGCGAGACCCAGTACTTC. This sequence encodes CASSLVDARETQYF. Combining the CDR3 with reference TRBV5-6 and TRBJ2-5 gives the whole variable domain DAGVTQSPTHLIKTRGQQVTLRCSPKSGHDTVSWYQQALGQGPQFIFQYYEEEERQRGNFPDRFSGHQFPNYSSELNVNALLLGDSALYLCASSLVDARETQYFGPGTRLLVL.

In this sample, this clonotype turned up many times. CDR3 sequence: CATMSNTGELFF. The CDR3 DNA reads as TGTGCCACCATGTCGAACACCGGGGAGCTGTTTTTT. The chain has TRBV24-1 and TRBJ2-2; D not resolved. V gave up 8 bases and J gave up 0 bases, with 3 bases separating them. The CDR3 sequence is 12 residues long. CDR1 is KGHDR, CDR2 SFDVKD, per germline.

Ten or more counts support this clonotype. The V call is TRBV7-9, the J call TRBJ1-4, with 9 nucleotides matching TRBD1. The V gene end was trimmed by 4 bases and the J gene end by 7 bases; junction bases not matched to a gene: 10. The CDR3 loop spans 16 amino acids. Germline-derived CDR1 and CDR2 are SEHNR and FQNEAQ (reference sequence). The CDR3 bases are TGTGCCAGCAGCTCTTCCCCGGACAGGGGTCGTGAAAAACTGTTTTTT. Protein: CASSSSPDRGREKLFF.

This clonotype was seen at least ten times. The chain carries TRBV7-8 and TRBJ2-5; D remains ambiguous. The CDR3 totals 13 residues. Trimming left V 5 bases short and J 4 bases short, with 11 bases between. CDR1 and CDR2 (germline): SGHVS, FQNEAQ. CDR3 DNA sequence: TGTGCCAGCAGCGGCATGAGCGCAGAGACCCAGTACTTC. Translated: CASSGMSAETQYF.

V gene TRBV10-3 combines with J gene TRBJ2-3, with 15 bases lining up with TRBD2. Germline-derived CDR1 and CDR2 are ENHRY and SYGVKD. The CDR3 has 18 amino acids. V dropped 10 bases and J dropped 0; count of bases not matched to a gene: 11. The CDR3 coding sequence is TGTGCCAGCAGACTGGGACTAGCGGGGGGTCCTAGCACAGATACGCAGTATTTT. Its translation is CASRLGLAGGPSTDTQYF.

This clonotype showed up just a few times. V and J are TRBV11-3 and TRBJ2-7; D perhaps matches TRBD2 (5 bases). The germline V gene has CDR1 SGHNT and CDR2 YENEEA. Trimming stripped 6 bases from V and 3 bases from J, with 12 bases between. The CDR3 has 13 amino acids. The CDR3 region has the DNA TGTGCCAGCAGTGGTGGGGAGAACTACGAGCAGTACTTC. Its translation is CASSGGENYEQYF.

This chain links TRBV19 with TRBJ2-5; 10 nucleotides agree with TRBD2. The J call may be faulty, since TRBJ2-1 better matches the DNA end. This CDR3 spans 15 amino acids. Germline CDR1 is LNHDA and CDR2 is SQIVND (reference sequence). The CDR3 DNA reads TGTGCCAGTAAAATAAGCGGGAGGGCCGGTAATGAGCAGTTCTTC. This codes for CASKISGRAGNEQFF.

This chain connects TRBV12-3 or TRBV12-4 to TRBJ1-5; 8 nucleotides line up with TRBD1. The junction had 7 bases not matched to a gene; V was cut back by 6 bases and J by 6 bases. This CDR3 spans 14 amino acids. The CDR3 reads CASRGQGFFQPQHF. The DNA of the CDR3 is TGTGCCAGCAGAGGACAGGGATTTTTTCAGCCCCAGCATTTT.

This clonotype has ten or more counts. This chain uses TRBV7-2 with TRBJ1-5; no clear D gene. Between the trimmed V and J ends, which lost 3 bases and 7 bases, there was a span of 7 bases. The CDR3 is 12 amino acids. Germline lookup yields CDR1 SGHTA and CDR2 FQGNSA. CDR3 sequence reads: CASSFERQPQHF. Here the CDR3 DNA reads TGTGCCAGCAGCTTCGAGCGGCAGCCCCAGCATTTT.

This clonotype has a count of ten or more. The chain employs TRBV25-1 and TRBJ1-3, with D tentatively TRBD1 (6 bases). V gave up 4 bases and J gave up 2 bases, with 12 bases separating them. The CDR3 consists of 15 residues. The germline V gene encodes CDR1 MGHDK and CDR2 SYGVNS. As DNA, the CDR3 is TGTGCCAGCAGTGTAGGGGACACGGCTGGAAACACCATATATTTT. Translated: CASSVGDTAGNTIYF.

This clonotype was recorded at least ten times. This sequence joins TRBV2 and TRBJ2-5; 10 bases agree with TRBD1. With V trimmed by 5 bases and J by 5 bases, 8 bases remained unmatched. The CDR3 spans 15 residues. The germline V gene encodes CDR1 SNHLY and CDR2 FYNNEI. The chain's CDR3 is CASSSDRGIQETQYF. The CDR3 DNA reads TGTGCCAGCAGTTCGGACAGGGGGATACAGGAGACCCAGTACTTC.